The entry below describes one T cell receptor (beta chain). Its antigen has not been determined. Base qualities are not recorded, but no much larger clone differs from it by a single base. Patients with autoimmune disease history or receiving systemic immunosuppression were excluded from the trial. Peripheral blood for TCR sequencing was collected from all dose cohorts at baseline, on cycle 4 day 1, and on cycle 7 day 1. Samples were obtained from an open-label, multicenter, first-in-human phase I dose-escalation trial of ivuxolimab. Adults with locally advanced or metastatic melanoma, renal cell carcinoma, hepatocellular carcinoma or head and neck squamous cell carcinoma were enrolled in the trial. Before TCR sequencing, CD4+ and CD8+ T cells were separately sorted from peripheral blood. Including the terminal cysteine and phenylalanine, the CDR3 comprises 15 residues. Of the read, only the CDR3 DNA is kept; its 45 bases are in frame from base 1. V ends up 1 base short and J 7 bases short, with an unmatched junction base count of 9. CDR1 is given as LGHNA and CDR2 as YNFKEQ, both from the germline V gene.

Genomic DNA was isolated from the sorted cells so that the TCRbeta CDR3 region could be sequenced. TCRbeta CDR3 regions were sequenced using the immunoSEQ Assay. TCRdb stores this immuneACCESS table with in-frame sequences only. Part of the clones is absent; in the studies checked, under half of the shortfall reflects unresolved V genes, and no reason is known for the rest. This sample comprises 70,000 or so clones, 90% of them detected only once. In total, the top ten clones hold approximately 10% of the sample. The sample belongs to a study of OX40 agonist ivuxolimab in advanced cancers. For the wider study: Ivuxolimab was a fully human IgG2 agonistic monoclonal antibody targeting the costimulatory receptor OX40 (CD134). Intravenous ivuxolimab was administered to patients every 2 weeks at six dose levels: 0.01, 0.1, 0.3, 1.5, 3 and 10 mg/kg. Among the roughly 50 dose-escalation patients, around 19 had hepatocellular carcinoma, roughly 15 melanoma, 9 renal cell carcinoma and 9 head and neck cancer. In the dose-escalation cohort, 82.7% of patients were male, and the mean age was approximately 55 years, with a range of about 23 to 85. Patients were allowed to have had prior anti-PD-1, anti-PD-L1 or anti-CTLA-4 therapy, and 30% to 40% of the dose-escalation patients had previously received checkpoint inhibitors. Three dose-escalation patients achieved partial responses, one with hepatocellular carcinoma and two with cutaneous melanoma. Peripheral TCRbeta sequencing aimed to test whether ivuxolimab altered TCR sequence diversity and caused clonal T-cell expansion. The monotherapy dose-escalation portion (N ≈ 55 patients) of the phase I ivuxolimab trial is reported in the paper. Overall study outcomes, separate from this receptor: Low levels of normalized T-cell clonal expansion were also seen in some patients who did not respond. After ivuxolimab, expanded clones were on average more numerous among CD8+ T cells than among CD4+ T cells. Clonal expansion of both CD4+ and CD8+ blood T cells was observed from baseline to week 6 at doses 0.1 to 3.0 mg/kg. Antigen specificity was not determined for the clonally expanded peripheral T cells. In the 0.1-3.0 mg/kg groups, partial responders had among the lowest normalized peripheral clonal expansion, particularly in CD8+ T cells.

This clonotype was sampled from an adult with an advanced solid tumor such as melanoma, head and neck, liver or kidney cancer. The sample in question was CD4+ or CD8+ T cells sorted from blood, obtained in a trial of the OX40 agonist ivuxolimab. The rearranged segments are TRBV4-2 and TRBJ2-5; 7 of the junction bases match TRBD1. The nucleotide sequence reads as follows: TGTGCCAGCAGCCAAGCCGACAGGGACCTAGGGACCCAGTACTTC. Protein translation: CASSQADRDLGTQYF.